This entry lists 12 T cell receptor beta chains sequenced from one sample in a study of type 1 regulatory T cells. TCRdb called the reads again in MiXCR, with one record for every CDR3 protein. The sample holds tens of thousands of distinct CDR3 sequences; 62% are singletons and the top ten take less than 2%. No cognate antigen is known for these TCRs. Specimen: cultured non-Tr1 T cells, either the whole culture or a sorted T cell fraction (not recorded which). These receptors were taken from a human donor in good health.

The genes are TRBV6-5 and TRBJ2-2; D is uncertain. With 2 bases removed from V and 5 bases from J, the gap between germline ends came to 9 bases. The CDR3 covers 14 residues. Germline assignment: CDR1 MNHEY and CDR2 SVGAGI. The CDR3 coding sequence is TGTGCCAGCAGTTACAGTGATCCGACCGGGGAGCTGTTTTTT. The encoded protein is CASSYSDPTGELFF.

The V call is TRBV27, the J call TRBJ2-2; no clear D. CDR3 length: 18 residues. Trimming pared 3 bases from V and 0 bases from J, leaving 17 bases between. The V gene's germline CDR1 is MNHEY and CDR2 SMNVEV (reference sequence). CDR3 protein: CASSFRPPTVANTGELFF. The CDR3 DNA sequence: TGTGCCAGCAGTTTTCGACCCCCGACGGTCGCGAACACCGGGGAGCTGTTTTTT.

The genes are TRBV20-1 and TRBJ1-5; maybe TRBD1 (5 bases). Germline CDR1 reads DFQATT; CDR2 reads SNEGSKA (reference sequence). The CDR3 is 19 residues long. With 0 bases removed from V and 0 bases from J, the gap between germline ends came to 21 bases. In DNA, the CDR3 is TGCAGTGCTAGAGATCGAACCCCCGGGCAGGGAATTAGCAATCAGCCCCAGCATTTT. Protein sequence: CSARDRTPGQGISNQPQHF.

This sequence joins TRBV19 and TRBJ2-7, with TRBD2 matching over 13 bases. Losses at the gene ends were 3 bases for V and 2 bases for J; bases not matched to a gene: 7. The germline gives CDR1 LNHDA, CDR2 SQIVND (reference sequence). The length of the CDR3 is 17 residues. CDR3 nucleotide sequence: TGTGCCAGTAGTATTCGAGGGACTAGCGGGGAAGCCTACGAGCAGTACTTC. Its translation: CASSIRGTSGEAYEQYF.

As to this clonotype: Being one base from a much bigger clone, this may be a read error. The chain links TRBV5-1 to TRBJ2-1; TRBD2 might be the D (6 bases). Trimming cost V 4 bases and J 3 bases, with 11 bases left between them. Germline-derived CDR1 and CDR2 are SGHRS and YFSETQ. The CDR3 consists of 14 residues. The CDR3 here is CASSMGLDYNEQFF. Written as DNA, the CDR3 is TGCGCCAGCAGCATGGGACTTGACTACAATGAGCAGTTCTTC.

This chain uses TRBV30 with TRBJ2-1, with TRBD2 identical over 13 bases. The CDR3 loop spans 15 amino acids. The V and J ends lost 5 bases and 10 bases, in that order; junction bases with no gene match: 11. Germline loops: CDR1 GTSNPN, CDR2 SVGIG (reference sequence). Here the CDR3 DNA reads TGTGCCTGGGATACTAGCGGGAGGGCGAGTGAGGAGCAGTTCTTC. Amino acids: CAWDTSGRASEEQFF.

The chain joins TRBV12-3 or TRBV12-4 to TRBJ2-2, with a weak D call TRBD2 (6 bases). CDR3 size: 14 residues. V lost 2 bases, J lost 7 bases, and 11 bases lay in between. CDR3 coding DNA: TGTGCCAGCAGTTTATGGGACTCGGACGGGGAGCTGTTTTTT. It is translated as CASSLWDSDGELFF.

This chain connects TRBV7-9 to TRBJ2-7; the D is unclear. The germline V and J ends were trimmed by 0 bases and 5 bases, with 17 bases remaining between them. Germline V gene lookup returns CDR1 SEHNR and CDR2 FQNEAQ (reference sequence). There are 16 residues in the CDR3. This chain's CDR3 is CASSLAHIFYPHEQYF. CDR3 nucleotides: TGTGCCAGCAGCTTAGCGCATATTTTTTACCCCCACGAGCAGTACTTC.

The chain combines TRBV30 with TRBJ1-1; D is unclear. The CDR3 has 13 amino acids. V lost 0 bases and J 8 bases, leaving 13 bases between the germline ends. Looked up from germline, CDR1 is GTSNPN and CDR2 is SVGIG (reference sequence). This chain's CDR3 is CAWSVQKDGEAFF. The CDR3 bases are TGTGCCTGGAGTGTACAGAAAGACGGGGAAGCTTTCTTT.

Comment on this clonotype: A much larger clone is a single base away; this may be a read error. This chain joins TRBV10-3 and TRBJ2-3; TRBD2 aligns across 7 bases. The V gene's germline CDR1 is ENHRY and CDR2 SYGVKD. The CDR3 runs to 14 residues. CDR3 DNA sequence: TGTGCCATTAGAGGACTAGGGAGCACAGATATGCAGTATTTT. This codes for CAIRGLGSTDMQYF.

The chain couples TRBV27 to TRBJ2-1; 7 bases map to TRBD2. The CDR3 sequence is 15 residues long. The ends lost 6 bases at V and 6 bases at J; junction bases unmatched: 11. CDR1 is MNHEY and CDR2 is SMNVEV in the germline V gene (reference sequence). The DNA of the CDR3 is TGTGCCAGCAGCTTTAGCGGGCTTGGAGGCAATGAGCAGTTCTTC. Protein product: CASSFSGLGGNEQFF.

The chain joins TRBV11-2 to TRBJ1-1, with 7 bases lining up with TRBD1. CDR1 and CDR2 from the germline V gene are SGHAT and FQNNGV. This CDR3 comprises 16 residues. V was clipped by 2 bases and J by 4 bases; unmatched bases: 10. The CDR3 region is CASSLIGVTGLTEAFF. CDR3 bases: TGTGCCAGCAGCTTAATCGGGGTGACAGGGCTCACTGAAGCTTTCTTT.